The 22 T cell receptor beta chains listed next were all sequenced from one sample in a study of blood T cells in healthy people across ages. Combining a sample-barcoded 5' primer with a J-beta primer mix, a second PCR ran for roughly 7 to 12 cycles. TCRdb independently ran MiXCR on the 5' RACE reads; one entry per CDR3 protein. The sample records around 1,000,000 distinct CDR3 sequences, roughly 24% being singletons. This sample also appeared in a second study, on T cells of mothers and their children.

The specimen sequenced was blood. The source of these receptors is a girl aged 2-10 years in good health.

The chain couples TRBV20-1 to TRBJ2-1; no reliable D call. The length of the CDR3 is 15 residues. With 0 bases removed from V and 5 bases from J, the gap between germline ends came to 14 bases. Germline V lookup: CDR1 DFQATT, CDR2 SNEGSKA (reference sequence). CDR3 in amino acids: CSARDLVLDNNEQFF. In DNA, the CDR3 is TGCAGTGCTAGAGATTTGGTCTTAGATAACAATGAGCAGTTCTTC.

This clonotype was counted between two and nine times. The chain combines TRBV5-1 with TRBJ1-1, with 8 bases matching TRBD1. V was pared by 3 bases and J by 4 bases, with 5 bases of the junction left unmatched. The CDR3 length is 14 residues. The germline V gene has CDR1 SGHRS and CDR2 YFSETQ. The CDR3 spells CASSSDRGSTEAFF. The CDR3 coding sequence is TGCGCCAGCAGCTCAGACAGGGGAAGCACTGAAGCTTTCTTT.

For the CDR3, the DNA is TGTGCCACCGCAGGGTTGGTACACAATGAGCAGTTCTTC. Translating gives CATAGLVHNEQFF. This sequence joins TRBV4-2 and TRBJ2-1; TRBD1 is a possible D gene (5 bases). The CDR3 is 13 amino acids. Germline V gene sequence: CDR1 LGHNA, CDR2 YNFKEQ. V was shortened by 10 bases and J by 5 bases, with 15 bases between the two germline ends.

The chain carries TRBV29-1 and TRBJ2-1; D is ambiguous. There are 13 residues in the CDR3. The V gene's germline CDR1 is SQVTM and CDR2 ANQGSEA. The ends were cut back, 2 bases at V and 2 bases at J, with 7 bases in the middle. The CDR3 region is CSVEFPTYNEQFF. The CDR3 coding sequence is TGCAGCGTTGAATTTCCCACCTACAATGAGCAGTTCTTC.

V and J are TRBV3-1 and TRBJ2-1, with 8 bases matching TRBD2. Germline CDR1 LGHDT, CDR2 YNNKEL (reference sequence). Losses at the gene ends were 2 bases for V and 8 bases for J; bases not matched to a gene: 8. The CDR3 consists of 15 residues. The CDR3 bases are TGTGCCAGCAGCCAACCCAGCGGGAGAATCGATGAGCAGTTCTTC. Its protein product is CASSQPSGRIDEQFF.

This clonotype has only a few counts. V gene TRBV6-2 or TRBV6-3 combines with J gene TRBJ1-6, with D hard to call. The V and J ends lost 8 bases and 10 bases respectively, with 18 bases between them. The CDR3 spans 14 residues. Germline CDR1 MNHEY, CDR2 SVGEGT. The CDR3 region has the DNA TGTGCCAGCTGCTCCTCGCAGATCGACTCACCCCTCCACTTT. Amino acid sequence: CASCSSQIDSPLHF.

This rearrangement joins TRBV6-1 to TRBJ1-4, with 8 bases lining up with TRBD1. The CDR3 is 15 residues long. V shed 6 bases, J shed 7 bases, and the junction held 10 bases outside the gene matches. Germline values: CDR1 MNHNS, CDR2 SASEGT. The CDR3 reads CASRAGQGRSEKLFF. The CDR3 DNA reads TGTGCCAGCAGGGCAGGACAGGGTCGGAGTGAAAAACTGTTTTTT.

In its sample, this clonotype was seen a few times. The rearrangement uses TRBV10-3 and TRBJ2-3; TRBD1 matches at 7 bases. J gave up 4 bases and V 2 bases, and 3 bases lay outside the gene matches. There are 14 residues in the CDR3. Per germline, CDR1 ENHRY and CDR2 SYGVKD. The CDR3 nucleotides are TGTGCCATCAGTGAGCAGGGGGTTGCAGATACGCAGTATTTT. Translated: CAISEQGVADTQYF.

The sample holds a few counts of this clonotype. The rearrangement links TRBV11-2 to TRBJ1-2; D is undetermined. The CDR3 runs 14 residues. V lost 4 bases and J 4 bases, leaving 13 bases between the germline ends. The germline gives CDR1 SGHAT, CDR2 FQNNGV. The CDR3 DNA sequence: TGTGCCAGCAGCTCAGAGTCCACGGTCTATGGCTACACCTTC. Its protein product is CASSSESTVYGYTF.

This clonotype was seen only a few times. Here the CDR3 DNA reads TGTGCCAGCAGGCCGCAGTCGGGGCTCGGGACCCAGTACTTC. This translates into CASRPQSGLGTQYF. The rearrangement uses TRBV6-5 and TRBJ2-5, with D possibly called TRBD1 or TRBD2 (5 bases each). Germline V gives CDR1 MNHEY, CDR2 SVGAGI. The CDR3 is 14 amino acids. Trimming pared 6 bases from V and 7 bases from J, leaving 18 bases between.

This chain links TRBV2 with TRBJ2-4, with 9 bases that match TRBD1. The V gene end was trimmed by 6 bases and the J gene end by 6 bases; junction bases not matched to a gene: 6. This CDR3 region has 14 residues. Germline CDR1 and CDR2: SNHLY and FYNNEI. DNA of the CDR3: TGTGCCAGCAGACCTCCGGGACAGGGAAACATTCAGTACTTC. It specifies CASRPPGQGNIQYF.

This clonotype was counted only a few times. The chain employs TRBV11-2 and TRBJ2-6, with D uncertain. This CDR3 spans 17 amino acids. Deletions cut 3 bases from V and 4 bases from J, with 16 bases between. Germline V lookup: CDR1 SGHAT, CDR2 FQNNGV. CDR3 residues: CASSLLFGITGANVLTF. The CDR3 bases are TGTGCCAGCAGCTTGTTGTTTGGCATAACCGGGGCCAACGTCCTGACTTTC. The complete variable domain, with remaining parts taken from reference TRBV11-2 and TRBJ2-6, reads EAGVAQSPRYKIIEKRQSVAFWCNPISGHATLYWYQQILGQGPKLLIQFQNNGVVDDSQLPKDRFSAERLKGVDSTLKIQPAKLEDSAVYLCASSLLFGITGANVLTFGAGSRLTVL.

V is TRBV7-9 and J is TRBJ1-2; D remains unclear. V shed 4 bases and J shed 4 bases, with 4 bases lying between them. This CDR3 region has 11 residues. Germline V gene data show CDR1 as SEHNR and CDR2 as FQNEAQ (reference sequence). The CDR3 coding sequence is TGTGCCAGCAGCTCGCCCTATGGCTACACCTTC. As protein: CASSSPYGYTF.

This chain connects TRBV29-1 to TRBJ2-2; the D is unclear. In germline, CDR1 is SQVTM, CDR2 ANQGSEA. Trimming pared 2 bases from V and 2 bases from J, leaving 6 bases between. The CDR3 is 13 amino acids. CDR3 region: CSVERLNTGELFF. CDR3 coding DNA: TGCAGCGTTGAAAGACTTAACACCGGGGAGCTGTTTTTT.

In its sample, this clonotype was seen a few times. V and J are TRBV28 and TRBJ2-3; maybe TRBD1 (5 bases). Germline-derived CDR1 and CDR2 are MDHEN and SYDVKM. V lost 3 bases, J lost 9 bases, and 13 bases lay in between. This CDR3 has 13 amino acids. CDR3 loop: CASSLRRRATQYF. The CDR3 bases are TGTGCCAGCAGTTTGAGACGCAGGGCAACGCAGTATTTT.

This sequence joins TRBV7-2 and TRBJ2-7; D is perhaps TRBD2 (6 bases). From germline, CDR1 is SGHTA and CDR2 FQGNSA. This CDR3 has 15 amino acids. Trimming shortened V by 4 bases and J by 0 bases, and 13 bases separated the two germline ends. CDR3 in DNA: TGTGCCAGCAGCTGGGGGGACCTAAGCTCCTACGAGCAGTACTTC. It codes for CASSWGDLSSYEQYF.

This clonotype has just a few counts. The chain employs TRBV7-6 and TRBJ1-5; D is possibly TRBD1 (6 bases). V lost 0 bases and J 7 bases, leaving 16 bases between the germline ends. CDR3 length: 16 amino acids. CDR1 SGHVS and CDR2 FNYEAQ come from the germline V gene. CDR3 amino acids: CASSLASVRGSQPQHF. Written as DNA, the CDR3 is TGTGCCAGCAGCTTAGCGAGCGTCAGGGGTAGCCAGCCCCAGCATTTT.

The rearrangement uses TRBV27 and TRBJ2-1; D is unresolved. V was cut by 2 bases and J by 3 bases, with 11 bases left in between. The CDR3 is made up of 15 amino acids. CDR1 MNHEY and CDR2 SMNVEV come from the germline V gene (reference sequence). The CDR3: CASSLVIPGYNEQFF. The DNA of the CDR3 is TGTGCCAGCAGTTTAGTCATTCCGGGCTACAATGAGCAGTTCTTC.

This clonotype appeared a few times. This chain connects TRBV2 to TRBJ2-1; D unresolved. V was clipped by 7 bases and J by 3 bases, with 16 bases between them. The CDR3 consists of 15 residues. Germline CDR1 and CDR2: SNHLY and FYNNEI. The chain's CDR3 is CASIGVFKGYNEQFF. The CDR3 bases are TGTGCCAGCATAGGCGTTTTCAAGGGCTACAATGAGCAGTTCTTC.

This clonotype was detected a few times. The chain is built from TRBV15 and TRBJ1-6; 9 bases are shared with TRBD1. Looked up from germline, CDR1 is LNHNV and CDR2 is YYDKDF (reference sequence). V lost 0 bases, J lost 8 bases, and 5 bases stayed unmatched. The CDR3 consists of 16 residues. Here the CDR3 reads CATSREAQGAHSPLHF. The CDR3 DNA reads as TGTGCCACCAGCAGAGAAGCACAGGGGGCGCATTCACCCCTCCACTTT.

J is TRBJ1-1 and V is TRBV6-5; D is unresolved. Germline-derived CDR1 and CDR2 are MNHEY and SVGAGI. The CDR3 consists of 16 residues. The V gene lost 5 bases and the J gene lost 5 bases, with 21 bases spanning the gap. CDR3 in DNA: TGTGCCAGCAGTCCCACCGCCAAGGCCCGGCGGACTGAAGCTTTCTTT. Translation gives CASSPTAKARRTEAFF.

This clonotype has at least ten counts. The V and J genes are TRBV7-9 and TRBJ1-6; D call uncertain. Germline V gives CDR1 SEHNR, CDR2 FQNEAQ (reference sequence). The CDR3 length is 12 residues. Trimming took off 0 bases at V and 6 bases at J, with 0 bases between the two ends. The CDR3 sequence: CASSLANSPLHF. The CDR3 coding sequence is TGTGCCAGCAGCTTAGCTAATTCACCCCTCCACTTT.